Listed below are T cell receptor beta chains from one sample, sequenced in a study of blood T cell repertoires in COVID-19. Repertoires were generated with immunoSEQ multiplex PCR, while TCRdb's copy carries only in-frame clones and drops some. The table shows approximately 450,000 clones, with around nine tenths occurring only once. The sequencing sample was made of peripheral blood. The origin of the receptors is a woman aged 30 to 39 with acute or convalescent COVID-19. CDR3s include the opening cysteine and the closing phenylalanine or tryptophan. Each record gives: V gene, J gene, D gene, clone size, CDR3 protein, CDR3 DNA. A D gene is named only where the DNA matches it firmly. Size values are once, few and many counts, or a class for expanded clones, and some rows have none.

TRBV4-1	TRBJ2-7	-	-	CASSQEQVRYEQYF	TGCGCCAGCAGCCAAGAACAGGTCCGTTACGAGCAGTACTTC
TRBV6-2/TRBV6-3	TRBJ2-1	TRBD2	once	CASSGLAGGYNEQFF	TGTGCCAGCAGTGGACTAGCGGGGGGATACAATGAGCAGTTCTTC
TRBV6-5	TRBJ2-3	-	-	CASSYSNGVGTQYF	TGTGCCAGCAGTTACTCGAACGGGGTTGGTACGCAGTATTTT
TRBV9	TRBJ2-3	TRBD1	-	CASSVDWTGGGTDTQYF	TGTGCCAGCAGCGTAGATTGGACAGGGGGCGGCACAGATACGCAGTATTTT
TRBV13	TRBJ1-6	TRBD1	few	CASSPTGDRSNSPLHF	TGTGCCAGCAGCCCGACTGGGGACAGGTCGAATTCACCCCTCCACTTT
TRBV27	TRBJ1-2	TRBD1	once	CASSPRDRGAQGYTF	TGTGCCAGCAGTCCCCGGGACAGGGGCGCGCAAGGCTACACCTTC
TRBV11-1	TRBJ1-2	TRBD1	-	CASSPDRGDGYTF	TGTGCCAGCAGCCCGGACAGGGGTGATGGCTACACCTTC
TRBV18	TRBJ2-2	TRBD1	-	CASSTGEGRNTGELFF	TGTGCCAGCTCAACAGGGGAAGGGCGGAACACCGGGGAGCTGTTTTTT
TRBV5-1	TRBJ2-1	-	-	CASSLWGRGNEQFF	TGCGCCAGCAGCTTGTGGGGCAGGGGCAATGAGCAGTTCTTC
TRBV19	TRBJ1-5	-	-	CASSIIGGVQPQHF	TGTGCCAGTAGTATAATTGGGGGGGTTCAGCCCCAGCATTTT
TRBV28	TRBJ1-5	-	-	CASGQVVNQPQHF	TGTGCCAGCGGGCAGGTGGTCAATCAGCCCCAGCATTTT
TRBV5-4	TRBJ1-6	-	-	CASSLRTQSPLHF	TGTGCCAGCAGCTTGAGGACTCAATCACCCCTCCACTTT
TRBV7-3	TRBJ2-1	TRBD2	-	CASSPRGGAFNNEQFF	TGTGCCAGCAGCCCCCGCGGGGGGGCCTTCAACAATGAGCAGTTCTTC
TRBV7-2	TRBJ2-7	-	-	CASSLRGQQERIYSYEQYF	TGTGCCAGCAGCTTAAGGGGACAACAGGAGCGTATATACTCCTACGAGCAGTACTTC
TRBV7-3	TRBJ2-7	-	-	CASSFDRGPYEQYF	TGTGCCAGCAGCTTTGACAGAGGCCCCTACGAGCAGTACTTC